The rows below give T cell receptor beta chains drawn from one sample of a study of early T cells in non-severe SARS-CoV-2 infection. MiXCR, run by TCRdb on the 5' RACE reads, gives a single entry per CDR3 protein. The sample lists 100,000 to 120,000 distinct CDR3 sequences; around 12% were seen once. The specimen comprised whole blood, sampled at baseline. These receptors were obtained from an adult who was a healthcare worker with PCR-confirmed SARS-CoV-2 infection or an uninfected control (not recorded which). CDR3s include the opening cysteine and the closing phenylalanine or tryptophan. Each record gives: D gene, J gene, V gene, clone size, CDR3 DNA, CDR3 protein. The D gene is left open where the match is weak. A clone size is listed for some rows: how often the clone was seen (once, few, many), or a class if it is expanded.

-,TRBJ2-3,TRBV28,-,TGTGCCAGCAGTCCCCTAAGGCTAGGGGAGTTTTACTCTAGCACAGATACGCAGTATTTT,CASSPLRLGEFYSSTDTQYF
TRBD1,TRBJ1-2,TRBV28,-,TGTGCCACCCTTGACAGGGCCTACTATGGCTACACCTTC,CATLDRAYYGYTF
TRBD2,TRBJ2-5,TRBV20-1,many,TGCAGTGCGAGAACACTAGCGGGGGGACCTATGGAGACCCAGTACTTC,CSARTLAGGPMETQYF
TRBD1,TRBJ2-5,TRBV7-2,few,TGTGCCAGCAGCTTAGGGGGACAGTCTAAAGAGACCCAGTACTTC,CASSLGGQSKETQYF
TRBD1,TRBJ2-7,TRBV28,few,TGTGCCAGCAAAATCGGGACAGCCTCCTACGAGCAGTACTTC,CASKIGTASYEQYF
-,TRBJ1-3,TRBV6-5,many,TGTGCCAGCAGGAGCGGGGGACGCGCTGGAAACACCATATATTTT,CASRSGGRAGNTIYF
-,TRBJ2-3,TRBV5-4,few,TGTGCCAGCAGCTTGATGGGGAATTCAGATACGCAGTATTTT,CASSLMGNSDTQYF
-,TRBJ2-2,TRBV3-1,few,TGTGCCAGCAGCCAGAGACACAGGGCCGGGGAGCTGTTTTTT,CASSQRHRAGELFF
TRBD2,TRBJ2-1,TRBV29-1,-,TGCAGCGTCGTGACAGCGGGAGCTATCAACAATGAGCAGTTCTTC,CSVVTAGAINNEQFF
-,TRBJ2-5,TRBV2,-,TGTGCCAGCAGTGATCGGGAAGAGACCCAGTACTTC,CASSDREETQYF
TRBD1,TRBJ2-7,TRBV10-3,-,TGTGCCATCAGCCCACAGGGGGATTACGAGCAGTACTTC,CAISPQGDYEQYF
TRBD2,TRBJ2-7,TRBV11-2,few,TGTGCCAGCAGCTTCGGGACTATAGTCGCCGAGCAGTACTTC,CASSFGTIVAEQYF
TRBD1,TRBJ2-7,TRBV18,-,TGTGCCAGCTCACCCTTGGGGACAGGGGGCTACGAGCAGTACTTC,CASSPLGTGGYEQYF
-,TRBJ1-2,TRBV7-9,-,TGTGCCAGCAGCTCCGGGAGGGGCAGCGCGGATGGCTACACCTTC,CASSSGRGSADGYTF
TRBD1,TRBJ1-3,TRBV29-1,-,TGCAGCGTTGACTCGGACAGGGGATTAGGGACTGGAAACACCATATATTTT,CSVDSDRGLGTGNTIYF
-,TRBJ1-1,TRBV5-1,many,TGCGCCAGCAGCTTGGGGGCAATTAGCGTCGGGAGCACTGAAGCTTTCTTT,CASSLGAISVGSTEAFF
-,TRBJ1-5,TRBV7-2,-,TGTGCCAGCAGCTTAGAGGCAGTGTATCAGCCCCAGCATTTT,CASSLEAVYQPQHF
-,TRBJ2-5,TRBV7-2,-,TGTGCCAGCAGCGTGGGGTCAAGCCTCCAAGAGACCCAGTACTTC,CASSVGSSLQETQYF
-,TRBJ1-6,TRBV6-6,-,TGTGCCAGCAGCCTGGGAGGGGCAATCCATTCACCCCTCCACTTT,CASSLGGAIHSPLHF
TRBD1,TRBJ2-5,TRBV7-9,few,TGTGCCAGCAGCTTATCGTCAGGGGGCGCAAAGACCCAGTACTTC,CASSLSSGGAKTQYF